The source of this T cell receptor (beta chain) is a study of CD8+CD57+ T cells in acquired aplastic anemia listed by TCRdb under 2018. Looking at the study overall: A mean of 3.2 ug of DNA, ranging from 0.2 to 27.4 ug, was extracted from sorted CD4+ and CD8+ cells. CD8+CD57+ expansion was defined as frequency above the mean frequency observed in healthy subjects. The paper as a whole reports these results and caveats: Roughly 29 CD8+ CDR3 sequences were found to be shared between patients and controls, but these sequences appeared to be highly expressed in patients and within the immunodominant clones of the patients. Between patients and healthy controls, no significant difference in CD8+ Simpson's diversity was found (P=0.060).

This clonotype was picked up a small number of times. Which antigen it targets is not known. One base away there is no much larger clone; base qualities are not given. Patients chosen for sequencing had shown expansion of CD8+CD57+ cells by flow cytometry. Severe acquired aplastic anemia was diagnosed in all patients according to International Study of Aplastic Anemia and Agranulocytosis and Camitta criteria. At the time blood was sampled, none of the patients had received any therapy. TCR repertoires of sorted CD4+ and CD8+ blood T cells from severe aplastic anemia patients and healthy subjects were deep-sequenced in the study. Patients were enrolled in the USA under clinicaltrials.gov protocols 00001620, 01623167, 00001397, 00071045, 00081523 and 00961064. Ficoll-Paque density gradient centrifugation was used to isolate peripheral blood mononuclear cells. Before DNA extraction, CD4+ and CD8+ T cells were sorted with FACS or magnetic beads.

TCR beta VDJ combination and CDR3 sequence profiling used genomic DNA as the template. An Illumina HiSeq 2000 was used for TCR repertoire sequencing. The original pipeline was this. Repertoire assessment relied on Simpson's diversity index, CDR3 size and DJ length profiles, and TRBV/TRBJ rearrangement plots. The most abundant DNA sequence in the deep sequencing data was taken as the immunodominant clone. CDR3 amino acid sequences were screened for sharing across subjects and were compared with published repertoires and the VDJdb database. TCRdb reworked the public reads: Q25 trimming with fastp, MiXCR clone assembly, productive beta chains retained. Rows are combined by CDR3 protein, so each entry shows the most common genes and DNA. The V and J calls shown here were made by TCRdb, not taken from the authors' results. The sample table holds roughly 98,000 distinct CDR3 sequences, of which around 62% were seen once. The leading ten clones occupy roughly 60% of the sample.

In the germline V gene, CDR1 corresponds to SNHLY and CDR2 to FYNNEI. The CDR3 holds 10 amino acids from the cysteine to the phenylalanine. The sequence is cut down to CDR3 DNA, 30 bases in frame from base 1. The V and J ends are trimmed by 3 bases and 4 bases, leaving 1 base between them. Recombination joined TRBV2 with TRBJ2-7, with the D segment identity uncertain. The sequenced material came from sorted CD4+, CD8+, or CD8+CD57+ T cells (not recorded which) from PBMCs. The TCR sequence derives from a human donor with aplastic anemia. The DNA sequence reads TGTGCCAGCAGTGATTACGAGCAGTACTTC. This gives the protein CASSDYEQYF.